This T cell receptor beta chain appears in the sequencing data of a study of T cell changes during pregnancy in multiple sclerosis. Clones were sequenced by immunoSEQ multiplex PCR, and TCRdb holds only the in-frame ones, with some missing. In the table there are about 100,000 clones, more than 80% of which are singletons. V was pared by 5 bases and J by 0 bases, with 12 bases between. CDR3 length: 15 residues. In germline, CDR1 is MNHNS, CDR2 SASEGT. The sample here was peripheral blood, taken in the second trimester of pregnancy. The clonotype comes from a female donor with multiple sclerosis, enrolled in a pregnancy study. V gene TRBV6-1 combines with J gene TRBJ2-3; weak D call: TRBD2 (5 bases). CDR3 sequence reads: CASSPGLGSTDTQYF. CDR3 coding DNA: TGTGCCAGCAGTCCGGGGTTGGGCAGCACAGATACGCAGTATTTT.